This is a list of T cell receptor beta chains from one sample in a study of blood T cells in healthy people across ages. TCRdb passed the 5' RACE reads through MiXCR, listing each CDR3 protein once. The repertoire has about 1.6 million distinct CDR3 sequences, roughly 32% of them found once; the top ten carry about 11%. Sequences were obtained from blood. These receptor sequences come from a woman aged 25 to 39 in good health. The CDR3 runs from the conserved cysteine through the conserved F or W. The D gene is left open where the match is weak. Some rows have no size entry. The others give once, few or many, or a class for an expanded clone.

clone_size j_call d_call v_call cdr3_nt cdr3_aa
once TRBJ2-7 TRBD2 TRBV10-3 TGTGCCATCAGTCAAACAACTAGCGGTGTGACCTCCTACGAGCGGTACTTC CAISQTTSGVTSYERYF
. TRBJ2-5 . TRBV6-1 TGTGCCAGCAGTGGAAACCTGGGTTATGGGACCCAGTACTTC CASSGNLGYGTQYF
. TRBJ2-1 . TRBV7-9 TGTGCCAGCAGCCGAGCCCCCTCCAACTACAATGAGCAGTTCTTC CASSRAPSNYNEQFF
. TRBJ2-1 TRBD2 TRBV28 TGTGCCAGCAGTTCCCCTTCAGCGGGGTCCTACAATGAGCAGTTCTTC CASSSPSAGSYNEQFF
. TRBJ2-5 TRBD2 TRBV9 TGTGCCAGCAGCGCAGGGACTAGCTTGGAGACCCAGTACTTC CASSAGTSLETQYF
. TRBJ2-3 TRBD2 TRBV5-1 TGCGCCAGCAGCACGGGACTAGCGGAGGCAGATACGCAGTATTTT CASSTGLAEADTQYF
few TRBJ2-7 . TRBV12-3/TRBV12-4 TGTGCCAGCAGTGGCCGACCGACGGACCAGTACTTC CASSGRPTDQYF
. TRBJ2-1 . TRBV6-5 TGTGCCAGCAGTTACGGGGGCGCATCCTACAATGAGCAGTTCTTC CASSYGGASYNEQFF
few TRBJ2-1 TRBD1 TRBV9 TGTGCCAGCAGCGGAGGGGGCGGGCGAGGGAATGAGCAGTTCTTC CASSGGGGRGNEQFF
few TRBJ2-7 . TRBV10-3 TGTGCCATCAGTGATAACAGGGTCGAATACGAGCAGTACTTC CAISDNRVEYEQYF
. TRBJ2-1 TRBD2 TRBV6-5 TGTGCCAGCAGTTACTCAGTCGGAGTAGCGGGAGTGTATGAGCAGTTCTTC CASSYSVGVAGVYEQFF
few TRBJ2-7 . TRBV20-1 TGCAGTGCTATTCTTGGGGGATCTAGTTACTACGAGCAGTACTTC CSAILGGSSYYEQYF
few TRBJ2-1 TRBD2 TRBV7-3 TGTGCCAGCAGCTCCGGGACTAGCGGGGGGGTTGAGCAGTTCTTC CASSSGTSGGVEQFF
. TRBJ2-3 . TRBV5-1 TGCGCCAGCAGCTTGGAACAGATAAGCACAGATACGCAGTATTTT CASSLEQISTDTQYF
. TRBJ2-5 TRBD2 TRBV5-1 TGCGCCAGCACTAGAGCGGGGTCGGGAGAGACCCAGTACTTC CASTRAGSGETQYF
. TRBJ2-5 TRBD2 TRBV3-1 TGTGCCAGCAGCCAAGATAGCGGGTGGAGCGAGACCCAGTACTTC CASSQDSGWSETQYF
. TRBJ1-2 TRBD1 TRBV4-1 TGCGCCAGCAGCCAATCCGGGACAGGGAGAGGCTACACCTTC CASSQSGTGRGYTF
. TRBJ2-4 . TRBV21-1 TGTGCCAGCAGCAAACCGGACCTACTAGCCAAAAACATTCAGTACTTC CASSKPDLLAKNIQYF
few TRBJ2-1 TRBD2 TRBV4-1 TGCGCCAGCAGCCCTGCTGAGCGGGGGGGCCGGGATGAGCAGTTCTTC CASSPAERGGRDEQFF
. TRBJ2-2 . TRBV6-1 TGTGCCAGCAGTGAAGTAAGATTTACCGGGGAGCTGTTTTTT CASSEVRFTGELFF
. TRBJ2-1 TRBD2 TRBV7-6 TGTGCCAGCAGCTCTAGCGGGGCTTCGGGGAATGAGCAGTTCTTC CASSSSGASGNEQFF
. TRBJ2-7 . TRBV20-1 TGCAGTGCTACCCGCACCTTCCAGGGCGAGGGGGCCTACGAGCAGTACTTC CSATRTFQGEGAYEQYF
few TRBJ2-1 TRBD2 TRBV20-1 TGCAGTGCTAGAGGAAGACAAGCGGGGCTCTACAATGAGCAGTTCTTC CSARGRQAGLYNEQFF
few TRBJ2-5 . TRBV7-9 TGTGCCAGCAGCCCCCTGGAGAAGACCCAGTACTTC CASSPLEKTQYF
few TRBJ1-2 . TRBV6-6 TGTGCCAGCCTTACAGGTGGAACTGGCTACACCTTC CASLTGGTGYTF
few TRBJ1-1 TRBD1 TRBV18 TGTGCCAGCTCATTGGACAGGGGATATGAAGCTTTCTTT CASSLDRGYEAFF
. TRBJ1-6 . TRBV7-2 TGTGCCAGCAGATTCGCCGAAAATTCACCCCTCCACTTT CASRFAENSPLHF
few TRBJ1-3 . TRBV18 TGTGCCAGCTCACCAGTGAGAGGGTTCGGAAACACCATATATTTT CASSPVRGFGNTIYF
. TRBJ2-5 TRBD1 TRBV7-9 TGTGCCAGCAGCTTGACAGGGGCGCCTCAAGAGACCCAGTACTTC CASSLTGAPQETQYF
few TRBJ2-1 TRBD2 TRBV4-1 TGCGCCAGCAGCCAAGAAATCGGACTAGCGGGATCCTACAATGAGCAGTTCTTC CASSQEIGLAGSYNEQFF
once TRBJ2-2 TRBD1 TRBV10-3 TGTGCCATCAGCCTCATTGAGACAGGGGTATTGGCCGGGGAGCTGTTTTTT CAISLIETGVLAGELFF
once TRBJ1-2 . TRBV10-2 TGCGCCAGCAGTGACCCCGGGCCCCTTAACTATGGCTACACCTTC CASSDPGPLNYGYTF
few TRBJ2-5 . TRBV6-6 TGTGCCAGCACCGGCAGGGTGGTAGAGACCCAGTACTTC CASTGRVVETQYF
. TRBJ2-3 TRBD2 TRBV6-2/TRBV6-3 TGTGCCAGCTTCCTAGCGGGCACAGATACGCAGTATTTT CASFLAGTDTQYF
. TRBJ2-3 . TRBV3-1 TGTGCCAGCAGCCAAGGAACGGGAGTTCCCACAGATACGCAGTATTTT CASSQGTGVPTDTQYF
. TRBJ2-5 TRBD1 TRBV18 TGTGCCAGCTCACCACCCGTACAGGGGCCCGGGCGGAAGTACTTC CASSPPVQGPGRKYF
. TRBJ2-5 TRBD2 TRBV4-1 TGCGCCAGCAGCCAGTATTGGGCGGGAGCCCTGTACGAGCGGCAGTACTTC CASSQYWAGALYERQYF
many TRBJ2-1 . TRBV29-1 TGCAGCGTTCTCACCACAAGCTCCTACAATGAGCAGTTCTTC CSVLTTSSYNEQFF
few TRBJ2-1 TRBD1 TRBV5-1 TGCGCCAGCAGCTTGGGTTCTTGGGACAGACCTTACAATGAGCAGTTCTTC CASSLGSWDRPYNEQFF
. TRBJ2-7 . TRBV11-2 TGTGTCAGCAGCTTACTCTACGAGCAGTACTTC CVSSLLYEQYF
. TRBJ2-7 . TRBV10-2 TGCGCCAGCAGTGAGTCTCAGGGGCGATACTACGAGCAGTACTTC CASSESQGRYYEQYF